This T cell receptor (beta chain) was documented in a study of OX40 agonist ivuxolimab in advanced cancers. Study summary: Cohort: more than 75% men, mean age around 60, aged about 20 to 90.

Trimming removed 3 bases from V and 5 bases from J; junction bases left unmatched: 6. CDR1 and CDR2 (germline): SGHTA, FQGTGA. The CDR3 is 14 residues long. Assay: immunoSEQ multiplex PCR; the TCRdb copy retains only in-frame clones and omits some. The data show tens of thousands of clones, with roughly 84% seen just once and 0.32% held by the top ten. The chain recombines TRBV7-3 with TRBJ2-5; 7 bases are a match to TRBD1. The input for sequencing was CD4+ or CD8+ T cells sorted from blood, taken in a trial of the OX40 agonist ivuxolimab. The origin of this receptor is an adult with an advanced solid tumor such as melanoma, head and neck, liver or kidney cancer. CDR3: CASSFKGRGETQYF. Here the CDR3 DNA reads TGTGCCAGCAGCTTCAAAGGCAGGGGGGAGACCCAGTACTTC. The entire variable domain, with the rest obtained from reference TRBV7-3 and TRBJ2-5, is as follows: GAGVSQTPSNKVTEKGKYVELRCDPISGHTALYWYRQSLGQGPEFLIYFQGTGAADDSGLPNDRFFAVRPEGSVSTLKIQRTERGDSAVYLCASSFKGRGETQYFGPGTRLLVL.